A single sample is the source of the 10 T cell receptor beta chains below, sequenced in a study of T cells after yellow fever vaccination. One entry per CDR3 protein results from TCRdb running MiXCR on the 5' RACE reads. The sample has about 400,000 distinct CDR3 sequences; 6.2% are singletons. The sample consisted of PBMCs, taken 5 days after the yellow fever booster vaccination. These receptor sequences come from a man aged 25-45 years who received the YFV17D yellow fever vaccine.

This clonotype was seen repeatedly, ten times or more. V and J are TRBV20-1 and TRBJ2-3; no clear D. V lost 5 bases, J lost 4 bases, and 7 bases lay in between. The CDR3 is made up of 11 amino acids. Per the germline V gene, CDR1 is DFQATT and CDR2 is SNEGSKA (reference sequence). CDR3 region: CSALHSDTQYF. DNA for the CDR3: TGCAGTGCTCTGCACTCAGATACGCAGTATTTT.

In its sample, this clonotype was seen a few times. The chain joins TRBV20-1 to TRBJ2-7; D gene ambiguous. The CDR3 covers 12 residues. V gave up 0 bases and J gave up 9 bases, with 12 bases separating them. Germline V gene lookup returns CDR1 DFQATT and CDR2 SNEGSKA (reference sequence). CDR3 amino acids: CSARDIGFGQYF. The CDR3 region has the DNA TGCAGTGCTAGAGATATAGGTTTCGGGCAGTACTTC.

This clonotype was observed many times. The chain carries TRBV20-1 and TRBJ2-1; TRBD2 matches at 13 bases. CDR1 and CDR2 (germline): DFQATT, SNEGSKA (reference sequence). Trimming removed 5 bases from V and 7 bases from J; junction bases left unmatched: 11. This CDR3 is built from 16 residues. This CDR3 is CSASAPLAGGWNEQFF. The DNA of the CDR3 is TGCAGTGCTTCGGCCCCACTAGCGGGAGGGTGGAATGAGCAGTTCTTC.

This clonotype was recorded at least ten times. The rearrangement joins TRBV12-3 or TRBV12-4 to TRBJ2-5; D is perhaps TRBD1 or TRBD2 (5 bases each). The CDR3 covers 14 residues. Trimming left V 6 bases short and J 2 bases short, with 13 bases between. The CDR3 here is CASSLGTVQETQYF. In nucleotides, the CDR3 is TGTGCCAGCAGCCTCGGGACGGTACAAGAGACCCAGTACTTC.

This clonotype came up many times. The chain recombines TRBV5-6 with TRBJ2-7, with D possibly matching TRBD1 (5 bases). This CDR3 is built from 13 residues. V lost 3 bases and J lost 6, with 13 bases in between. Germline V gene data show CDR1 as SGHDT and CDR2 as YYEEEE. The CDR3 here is CASSYDREREQYF. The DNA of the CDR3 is TGTGCCAGCAGCTACGACAGAGAGCGCGAGCAGTACTTC.

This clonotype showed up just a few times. DNA for the CDR3: TGTGCCAGCAGCGCGGGACTAGCGGGAGGCGATGAGCAGTTCTTC. Protein sequence: CASSAGLAGGDEQFF. This chain connects TRBV5-4 to TRBJ2-1; TRBD2 aligns across 15 bases. This CDR3 region has 15 residues. Germline trimming cut 4 bases from V and 8 bases from J; bases unmatched to any gene: 4. CDR1 is SGHNT and CDR2 is YYREEE in the germline V gene (reference sequence).

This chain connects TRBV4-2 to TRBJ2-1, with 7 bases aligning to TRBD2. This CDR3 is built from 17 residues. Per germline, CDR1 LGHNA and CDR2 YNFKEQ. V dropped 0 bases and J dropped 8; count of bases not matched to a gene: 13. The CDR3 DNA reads TGTGCCAGCAGCCAAGATCAATCCGGCGGGAGTAAGGATGAGCAGTTCTTC. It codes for CASSQDQSGGSKDEQFF.

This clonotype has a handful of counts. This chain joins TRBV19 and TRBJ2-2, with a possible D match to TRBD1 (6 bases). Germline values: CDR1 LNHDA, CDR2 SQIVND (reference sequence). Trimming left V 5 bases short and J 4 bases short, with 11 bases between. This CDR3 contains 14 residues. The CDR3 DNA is TGTGCCAGTAGTTCCGGGACAACCACCGGGGAGCTGTTTTTT. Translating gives CASSSGTTTGELFF.

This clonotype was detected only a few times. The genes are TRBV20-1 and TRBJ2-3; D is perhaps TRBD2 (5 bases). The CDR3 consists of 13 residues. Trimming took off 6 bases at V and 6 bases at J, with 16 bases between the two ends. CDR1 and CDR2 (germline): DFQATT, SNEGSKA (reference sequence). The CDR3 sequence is CSATKQDSDTQYF. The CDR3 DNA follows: TGCAGTGCCACAAAGCAGGACTCGGATACGCAGTATTTT.

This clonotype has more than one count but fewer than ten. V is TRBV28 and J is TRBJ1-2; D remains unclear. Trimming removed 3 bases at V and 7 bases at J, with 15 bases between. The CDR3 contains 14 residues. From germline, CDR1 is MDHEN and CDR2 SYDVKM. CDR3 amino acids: CASSFSAGSGGYTF. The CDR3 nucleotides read TGTGCCAGCAGTTTTTCGGCCGGCTCCGGTGGCTACACCTTC.